These 20 T cell receptor beta chains originate from one sample sequenced in a study of blood T cell repertoires in COVID-19. This table comes from immunoSEQ multiplex PCR, and its TCRdb copy is limited to in-frame clones, with some not included. The profile shows 100,000 to 150,000 clones, around 80% of them singletons. The material sequenced was peripheral blood. The receptors were gathered from a man aged 35 to 55 with active or convalescent COVID-19.

This clone was counted once. The junction and the germline gene differ at one end; a read error may be behind it. The chain links TRBV10-3 to TRBJ1-2; 8 positions agree with TRBD1. Germline assignment: CDR1 ENHRY and CDR2 SYGVKD. The CDR3 totals 15 residues. CDR3 protein: CAISVTSQGVGATLF. CDR3 DNA: TGTGCCATCAGTGTAACATCACAGGGGGTTGGGGCTACACTCTTC.

The chain is built from TRBV6-5 and TRBJ1-1; 9 bases are shared with TRBD1. From germline, CDR1 is MNHEY and CDR2 SVGAGI. V shed 4 bases and J 6 bases; nucleotides not matched to a gene: 6. There are 14 residues in the CDR3. Here the CDR3 DNA reads TGTGCCAGCAGTTTACAGGGGGCTCCCGCTGAAGCTTTCTTT. It codes for CASSLQGAPAEAFF.

CDR3 sequence reads: CASSLELAGGHTQYF. In DNA form, the CDR3 reads TGCGCCAGCAGCTTGGAGCTAGCGGGAGGTCATACGCAGTATTTT. The chain recombines TRBV5-1 with TRBJ2-3; the match to TRBD2 covers 11 bases. From germline, CDR1 is SGHRS and CDR2 YFSETQ. V lost 0 bases to trimming and J lost 7 bases; unmatched junction nucleotides: 4. The CDR3 has 15 residues.

The V and J genes are TRBV19 and TRBJ1-1, with D possibly being TRBD1 (5 bases). Trimming cost V 4 bases and J 6 bases, with 15 bases left between them. Germline CDR1 is LNHDA and CDR2 is SQIVND (reference sequence). The CDR3 has 14 residues. CDR3 amino acids: CASSTSARGPEAFF. As DNA, the CDR3 is TGTGCCAGTAGTACCTCCGCGCGGGGACCTGAAGCTTTCTTT.

In its sample, this clone was seen many times. The V and J genes are TRBV5-1 and TRBJ1-1; D not resolved. CDR3 length: 12 residues. Per germline, CDR1 SGHRS and CDR2 YFSETQ. With 0 bases removed from V and 7 bases from J, the gap between germline ends came to 7 bases. For the CDR3, the DNA is TGCGCCAGCAGCTTGGACGGTTTTGAAGCTTTCTTT. It specifies CASSLDGFEAFF.

This sequence joins TRBV25-1 and TRBJ2-7, with D possibly matching TRBD1 (5 bases). The CDR3 extends over 13 amino acids. Trimming left V 6 bases short and J 3 bases short, with 12 bases between. Looked up from germline, CDR1 is MGHDK and CDR2 is SYGVNS. The CDR3 here is CASRTGAIYEQYF. The CDR3 coding sequence is TGTGCCAGCAGGACTGGGGCCATCTACGAGCAGTACTTC.

The J gene is TRBJ2-7, the V gene TRBV19; no definite D call. Germline lookup yields CDR1 LNHDA and CDR2 SQIVND (reference sequence). Trimming shortened V by 6 bases and J by 2 bases, and 14 bases separated the two germline ends. CDR3 size: 14 residues. The CDR3 bases are TGTGCCAGTAGCTCTCGCGAATTTGCCTACGAGCAGTACTTC. Translated: CASSSREFAYEQYF.

This clone was found a few times. The rearrangement uses TRBV6-5 and TRBJ2-3; D is perhaps TRBD2 (7 bases). CDR1 is MNHEY, CDR2 SVGAGI, per germline. The CDR3 extends over 15 amino acids. V was pared by 2 bases and J by 3 bases, with 12 bases between. Here the CDR3 DNA reads TGTGCCAGCAGTTACGGCGGGGGCGGAACAGATACGCAGTATTTT. Amino acids: CASSYGGGGTDTQYF.

A remark on this clone: The junction does not match germline at one end; this may be a read error. In the same sample, other DNA sequences code for this CDR3. V is TRBV11-2 and J is TRBJ2-7; TRBD1 matches at 9 bases. The germline gives CDR1 SGHAT, CDR2 FQNNGV. The CDR3 spans 14 residues. CDR3 bases: TGTGCCAGCAGCTGGGGACAGGGCTGGTACGAACAGTACTTC. Translated: CASSWGQGWYEQYF.

The chain recombines TRBV18 with TRBJ2-7, with 8 bases fitting TRBD1. CDR3 length: 14 residues. Germline V lookup: CDR1 KGHSH, CDR2 LQKENI. J lost 2 bases, V lost 2 bases, and 2 bases had no gene match. CDR3 loop: CASSPSGQAYEQYF. In nucleotides, the CDR3 is TGTGCCAGCTCACCATCGGGACAGGCCTACGAGCAGTACTTC.

The rearrangement links TRBV30 to TRBJ2-1; possible D gene TRBD2, 5 bases. V was pared by 2 bases and J by 3 bases, with 8 bases between. Germline lookup yields CDR1 GTSNPN and CDR2 SVGIG (reference sequence). This CDR3 is 13 amino acids long. Written as DNA, the CDR3 is TGTGCCTGGAGTCCCGCGGGCTACAATGAGCAGTTCTTC. Its protein product is CAWSPAGYNEQFF.

CDR3 residues: CASSPRREAQPQHF. DNA of the CDR3: TGTGCCAGCAGTCCCCGCAGGGAGGCGCAGCCCCAGCATTTT. This sequence joins TRBV27 and TRBJ1-5, with a tentative D call TRBD1 (5 bases). This CDR3 spans 14 amino acids. Germline V gene sequence: CDR1 MNHEY, CDR2 SMNVEV (reference sequence). The germline V and J ends were trimmed by 5 bases and 7 bases, with 15 bases remaining between them.

The chain is built from TRBV18 and TRBJ2-3; D is possibly TRBD2 (6 bases). Deletions cut 5 bases from V and 4 bases from J, with 13 bases between. CDR3 length: 14 residues. Per germline, CDR1 KGHSH and CDR2 LQKENI. CDR3 sequence: CASSGPGSADTQYF. The CDR3 DNA reads TGTGCCAGCTCAGGGCCCGGGAGTGCAGATACGCAGTATTTT. Looking up the rest from reference TRBV18 and TRBJ2-3 gives the full variable domain: NAGVMQNPRHLVRRRGQEARLRCSPMKGHSHVYWYRQLPEEGLKFMVYLQKENIIDESGMPKERFSAEFPKEGPSILRIQQVVRGDSAAYFCASSGPGSADTQYFGPGTRLTVL.

This sequence joins TRBV5-1 and TRBJ2-7; TRBD1 matches at 9 bases. The CDR3 sequence is 18 residues long. The V gene end was trimmed by 0 bases and the J gene end by 4 bases; junction bases not matched to a gene: 14. Germline values: CDR1 SGHRS, CDR2 YFSETQ. Here the CDR3 DNA reads TGCGCCAGCAGCTTGGTCCCTCCGGGTGGGACAGGGTCTTACGAGCAGTACTTC. As protein: CASSLVPPGGTGSYEQYF. Based on the CDR3 plus reference TRBV5-1 and TRBJ2-7, the full variable domain is KAGVTQTPRYLIKTRGQQVTLSCSPISGHRSVSWYQQTPGQGLQFLFEYFSETQRNKGNFPGRFSGRQFSNSRSEMNVSTLELGDSALYLCASSLVPPGGTGSYEQYFGPGTRLTVT.

This clone occurred a few times. The chain joins TRBV19 to TRBJ2-1, with TRBD1 matching over 7 bases. The CDR3 is 15 amino acids. V was pared by 6 bases and J by 0 bases, with 5 bases of the junction left unmatched. The germline gives CDR1 LNHDA, CDR2 SQIVND (reference sequence). This CDR3 reads CASRMDRSSYNEQFF. The CDR3 bases are TGTGCCAGTAGGATGGACAGGAGCTCCTACAATGAGCAGTTCTTC.

There are a few counts of this clone. The V call is TRBV6-5, the J call TRBJ1-3; D not resolved. This CDR3 has 16 amino acids. CDR1 is MNHEY, CDR2 SVGAGI, per germline. Trimming cost V 0 bases and J 3 bases, with 12 bases left between them. The CDR3 loop is CASSYSYRANGNTIYF. DNA of the CDR3: TGTGCCAGCAGTTACTCGTACCGAGCTAATGGAAACACCATATATTTT.

V gene TRBV18 combines with J gene TRBJ1-1, with D maybe TRBD1 (6 bases). V lost 6 bases, J lost 5 bases, and 19 bases lay in between. In germline, CDR1 is KGHSH, CDR2 LQKENI. The CDR3 consists of 15 residues. In nucleotides, the CDR3 is TGTGCCAGCTCGCCGTGGGGGGGCGCGGGGACTGAAGCTTTCTTT. Its protein product is CASSPWGGAGTEAFF.

The rearrangement links TRBV9 to TRBJ2-3; TRBD2 matches at 9 bases. The V gene's germline CDR1 is SGDLS and CDR2 YYNGEE. This CDR3 is 15 amino acids long. The V and J ends lost 3 bases and 5 bases, in that order; junction bases with no gene match: 7. The CDR3 loop is CASSDPGTSLDTQYF. DNA for the CDR3: TGTGCCAGCAGCGATCCCGGGACTAGCTTAGATACGCAGTATTTT.

The genes are TRBV11-3 and TRBJ2-5; D gene uncertain. The germline V gene encodes CDR1 SGHNT and CDR2 YENEEA. Trimming took 7 bases from V and 3 from J, leaving 9 bases between them. The CDR3 runs 12 residues. The CDR3 loop is CASKQEEETQYF. The CDR3 region has the DNA TGTGCCAGCAAGCAAGAGGAAGAGACCCAGTACTTC.

The rearrangement joins TRBV15 to TRBJ2-7; TRBD1 might be the D (6 bases). V lost 3 bases and J 0 bases, leaving 6 bases between the germline ends. Per germline, CDR1 LNHNV and CDR2 YYDKDF (reference sequence). This CDR3 spans 13 amino acids. This CDR3 is CATSRGASYEQYF. In nucleotides, the CDR3 is TGTGCCACCAGCAGGGGGGCCTCCTACGAGCAGTACTTC.